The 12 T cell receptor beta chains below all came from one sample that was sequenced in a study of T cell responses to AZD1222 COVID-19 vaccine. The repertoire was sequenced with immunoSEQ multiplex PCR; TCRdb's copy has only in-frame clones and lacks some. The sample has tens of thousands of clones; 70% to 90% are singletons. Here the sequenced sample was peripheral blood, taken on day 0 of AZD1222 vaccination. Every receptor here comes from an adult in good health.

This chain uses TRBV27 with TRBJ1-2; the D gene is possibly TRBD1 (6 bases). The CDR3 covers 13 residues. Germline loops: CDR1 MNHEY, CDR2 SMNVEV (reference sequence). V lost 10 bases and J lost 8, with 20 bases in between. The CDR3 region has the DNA TGTGCCACGGCGCCCGGGGGGCGGCGGGGCTACACCTTC. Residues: CATAPGGRRGYTF.

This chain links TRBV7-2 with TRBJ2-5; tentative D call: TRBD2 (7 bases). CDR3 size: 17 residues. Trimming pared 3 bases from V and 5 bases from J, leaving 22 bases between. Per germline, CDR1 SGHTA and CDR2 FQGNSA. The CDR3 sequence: CASSFAGGGGGSETQYF. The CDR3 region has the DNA TGTGCCAGCAGCTTCGCAGGCGGGGGCGGAGGAAGCGAGACCCAGTACTTC. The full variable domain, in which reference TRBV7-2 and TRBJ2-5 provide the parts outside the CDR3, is GAGVSQSPSNKVTEKGKDVELRCDPISGHTALYWYRQSLGQGLEFLIYFQGNSAPDKSGLPSDRFSAERTGGSVSTLTIQRTQQEDSAVYLCASSFAGGGGGSETQYFGPGTRLLVL.

The CDR3 DNA sequence: TGTGCCAGCTCACCAGCACCCCCGAACACTGAAGCTTTCTTT. This codes for CASSPAPPNTEAFF. The gene calls are TRBV18 and TRBJ1-1; the D is unclear. Trimming removed 2 bases at V and 1 base at J, with 8 bases between. CDR1 is KGHSH and CDR2 is LQKENI in the germline V gene. The CDR3 runs 14 residues.

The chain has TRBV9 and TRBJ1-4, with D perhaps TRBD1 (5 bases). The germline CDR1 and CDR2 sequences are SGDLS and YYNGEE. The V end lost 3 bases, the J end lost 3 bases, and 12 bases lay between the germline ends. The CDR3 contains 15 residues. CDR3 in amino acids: CASSGWGLANEKLFF. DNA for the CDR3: TGTGCCAGCAGCGGCTGGGGGTTGGCTAATGAAAAACTGTTTTTT.

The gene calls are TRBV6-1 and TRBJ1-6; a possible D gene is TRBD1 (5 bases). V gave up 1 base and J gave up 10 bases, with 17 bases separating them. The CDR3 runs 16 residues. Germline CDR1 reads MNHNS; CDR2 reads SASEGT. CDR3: CASSEGGNSYPSPLHF. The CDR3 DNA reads TGTGCCAGCAGTGAAGGGGGGAACTCATACCCCTCACCCCTCCACTTT.

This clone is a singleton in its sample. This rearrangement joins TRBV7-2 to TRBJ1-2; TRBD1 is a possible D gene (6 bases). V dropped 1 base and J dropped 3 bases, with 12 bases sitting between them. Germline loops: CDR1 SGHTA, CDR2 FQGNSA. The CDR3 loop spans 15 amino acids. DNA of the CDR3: TGTGCCAGCAGCTTAGACCCTACAGGGTACTATGGCTACACCTTC. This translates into CASSLDPTGYYGYTF.

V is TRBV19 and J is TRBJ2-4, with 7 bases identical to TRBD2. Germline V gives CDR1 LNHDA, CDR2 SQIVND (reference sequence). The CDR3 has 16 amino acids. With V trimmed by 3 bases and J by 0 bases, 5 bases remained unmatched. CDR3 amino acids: CASSMRGGIAKNIQYF. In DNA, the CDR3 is TGTGCCAGTAGTATGCGGGGAGGGATAGCCAAAAACATTCAGTACTTC.

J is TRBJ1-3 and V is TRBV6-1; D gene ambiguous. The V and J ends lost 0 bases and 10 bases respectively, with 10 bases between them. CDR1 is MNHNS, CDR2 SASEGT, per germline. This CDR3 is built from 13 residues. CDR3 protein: CASSEALRETIYF. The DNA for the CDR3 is TGTGCCAGCAGTGAAGCGTTAAGGGAAACCATATATTTT.

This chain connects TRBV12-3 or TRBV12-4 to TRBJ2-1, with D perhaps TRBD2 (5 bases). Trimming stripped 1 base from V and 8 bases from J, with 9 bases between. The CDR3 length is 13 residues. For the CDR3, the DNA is TGTGCCAGCAGTTTAGGCGGGTTCGATGAGCAGTTCTTC. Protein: CASSLGGFDEQFF.

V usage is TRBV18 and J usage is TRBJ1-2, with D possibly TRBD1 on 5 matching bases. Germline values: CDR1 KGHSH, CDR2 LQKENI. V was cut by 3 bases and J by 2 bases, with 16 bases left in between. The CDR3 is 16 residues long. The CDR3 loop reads CASSPQDGGRNYGYTF. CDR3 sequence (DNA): TGTGCCAGCTCACCCCAGGACGGGGGGAGGAACTATGGCTACACCTTC. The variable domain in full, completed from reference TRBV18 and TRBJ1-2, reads NAGVMQNPRHLVRRRGQEARLRCSPMKGHSHVYWYRQLPEEGLKFMVYLQKENIIDESGMPKERFSAEFPKEGPSILRIQQVVRGDSAAYFCASSPQDGGRNYGYTFGSGTRLTVV.

CDR3 region: CASSPGTGAMNEQFF. The CDR3 DNA reads TGTGCCAGCAGCCCCGGGACAGGGGCAATGAATGAGCAGTTCTTC. The chain has TRBV7-2 and TRBJ2-1, with 10 bases matching TRBD1. V was pared by 5 bases and J by 7 bases, with 8 bases of the junction left unmatched. The CDR3 runs 15 residues. Germline V CDR1 and CDR2: SGHTA, FQGNSA. The whole variable domain, remainder taken from reference TRBV7-2 and TRBJ2-1, is GAGVSQSPSNKVTEKGKDVELRCDPISGHTALYWYRQSLGQGLEFLIYFQGNSAPDKSGLPSDRFSAERTGGSVSTLTIQRTQQEDSAVYLCASSPGTGAMNEQFFGPGTRLTVL.

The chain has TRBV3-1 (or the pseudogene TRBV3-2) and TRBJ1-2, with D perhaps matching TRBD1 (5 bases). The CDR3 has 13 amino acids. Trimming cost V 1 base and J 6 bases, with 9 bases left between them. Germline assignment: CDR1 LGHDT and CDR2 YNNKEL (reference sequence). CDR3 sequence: CASSQGQGHGYTF. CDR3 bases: TGTGCCAGCAGCCAAGGGCAGGGCCATGGCTACACCTTC.